The rows below give T cell receptor beta chains drawn from one sample of a study of T cells expressing NK-cell markers. TCRdb re-called the 5' RACE reads; every CDR3 protein appears as one record, without DNA. This sample's clone table lists 350,000 to 450,000 distinct CDR3 sequences. Sequencing used blood T cells: a sorted CD56 or NKG2C T cell subset, CD4+ or CD8+ T cells, or bulk PBMC T cells (not recorded which). Every receptor here comes from a man aged 18-70 years in good health. Each CDR3 is given with its conserved first and last residue.

TRBJ2-1 TRBV19 CASTPTGTVGYNEQFF
TRBJ2-4 TRBV5-1 CASRRGTGAAKNIQYF
TRBJ1-1 TRBV6-1 CASSEATRGKGRTFF
TRBJ1-1 TRBV20-1 CSARGWQGPINTEAFF
TRBJ2-1 TRBV9 CASSVVGGGPYNEQFF
TRBJ2-2 TRBV12-3/TRBV12-4 CASTLGLLLGVSTGELFF
TRBJ1-2 TRBV9 CASSVAQGANYGYTF
TRBJ2-2 TRBV20-1 CCGEARGRTGELFF
TRBJ2-1 TRBV9 CASSVGAGYVEQFF
TRBJ1-6 TRBV3-1 CASSPYDLAGAPLHF
TRBJ2-7 TRBV27 CASMRDYRGSYEQYF
TRBJ2-2 TRBV7-2 CASSLVGLTNTGELFF
TRBJ1-5 TRBV6-1 CASRKTGGVSQPQHF
TRBJ2-5 TRBV7-9 CASSLAKAGQQETQYF
TRBJ2-1 TRBV7-9 CASSLTVLAGGVNEQFF
TRBJ1-2 TRBV21-1 CASSKRTGGLPPNYGYTF
TRBJ2-7 TRBV7-8 CASQSKQGPTYEQYF
TRBJ2-7 TRBV7-2 CASSTRSDYEQYF
TRBJ2-3 TRBV12-3/TRBV12-4 CASSPGLRRTDTQYF
TRBJ1-3 TRBV5-1 CASSSGVRSGNTIYF
TRBJ2-1 TRBV24-1 CATTWTGGSNEQFF
TRBJ1-2 TRBV6-5 CASSYDRGPGGGYTF
TRBJ1-5 TRBV12-3/TRBV12-4 CASSFGGGRFSNQPQHF